A selection of T cell receptor beta chains follows, all from one sample in a study of blood T cells in healthy people across ages. Each CDR3 protein is one row after TCRdb ran MiXCR on the 5' RACE reads. The sample carries about 900,000 distinct CDR3 sequences, about 62% recorded once. Sequencing used blood. These receptor sequences come from a man aged 30 to 39 in good health. Both conserved end residues are part of each CDR3. Fields, in order: V gene, D gene, J gene, clone size, CDR3 length, CDR3 DNA, CDR3 protein. The D gene is left open where the match is weak. Not every row has a clone size; where given, it reads once, few, many or a size class.

TRBV5-5	-	TRBJ2-1	once	13	TGTGCCAGCACTCTGGGGGACCAAGAGACCCAGTTCTTC	CASTLGDQETQFF
TRBV5-1	-	TRBJ2-7	-	13	TGCGCCAGCAGCCTCGCACCCGCCTACGAGCAGTACTTC	CASSLAPAYEQYF
TRBV4-3	-	TRBJ2-7	-	13	TGCGCCAGCAACCAATCCGGGGGTCCCGAGCAGTACTTC	CASNQSGGPEQYF
TRBV2	TRBD1	TRBJ2-3	few	17	TGTGCCAGCAGAGGCCCGGGACAGATGTCTAGCACAGATACGCAGTATTTT	CASRGPGQMSSTDTQYF
TRBV15	-	TRBJ2-1	few	14	TGTGCCACCAGCAGAGATAGGGCAGCCGATGAGCAGTTCTTC	CATSRDRAADEQFF
TRBV6-6	-	TRBJ1-2	-	12	TGTGCCACAAACAGGGACGACTATGGCTACACCTTC	CATNRDDYGYTF
TRBV7-2	TRBD1	TRBJ2-1	-	17	TGTGCCAGCAGTTACCAGTGGTCAGGACAGGGCGGTTATGAGCAGTTCTTC	CASSYQWSGQGGYEQFF
TRBV7-2	TRBD2	TRBJ2-1	-	16	TGTGCCAGCAGCTTAGCGGGACTAGCGGGGTTCGATGAGCAGTTCTTC	CASSLAGLAGFDEQFF
TRBV5-1	-	TRBJ2-1	-	15	TGCGCCAGCAGCTTGGAGACCCCACTTTACAATGAGCAGTTCTTC	CASSLETPLYNEQFF
TRBV5-1	TRBD2	TRBJ2-1	-	16	TGCGCCAGCAGCCCGGGACTAGCGGGACCCTACAATGAGCAGTTCTTC	CASSPGLAGPYNEQFF
TRBV7-2	TRBD1	TRBJ2-4	-	14	TGTGCCAGCAGCTTAGGAGGGGGCCCAAACATTCAGTACTTC	CASSLGGGPNIQYF
TRBV12-3/TRBV12-4	TRBD2	TRBJ2-1	few	17	TGTGCCAGCAGTTTAGCAGCCAGCGGGAGCTCCTACAATGAGCAGTTCTTC	CASSLAASGSSYNEQFF
TRBV7-2	TRBD1	TRBJ2-1	few	16	TGTGCCAGTGATCCTGGGTCGGGACAGGGGGCTACTGAGCAGTTCTTC	CASDPGSGQGATEQFF
TRBV7-9	-	TRBJ1-2	-	13	TGTGCCAGCTACAGGAACGGGGGGAATGGCTACACCTTC	CASYRNGGNGYTF